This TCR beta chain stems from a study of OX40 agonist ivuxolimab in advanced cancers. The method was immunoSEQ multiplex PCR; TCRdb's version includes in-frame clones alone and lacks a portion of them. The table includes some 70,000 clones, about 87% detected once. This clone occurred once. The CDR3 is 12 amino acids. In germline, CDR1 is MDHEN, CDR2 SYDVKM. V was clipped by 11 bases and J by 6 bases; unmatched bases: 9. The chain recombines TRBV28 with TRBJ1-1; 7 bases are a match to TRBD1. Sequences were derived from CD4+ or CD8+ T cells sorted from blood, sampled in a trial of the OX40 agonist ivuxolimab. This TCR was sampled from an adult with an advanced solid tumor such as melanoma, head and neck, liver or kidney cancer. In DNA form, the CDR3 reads TGTGCCTCGGGGGCAGGGGGTCCTGAAGCTTTCTTT. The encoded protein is CASGAGGPEAFF.